This TCR beta chain comes out of a study of technical replicates of blood from a few donors. Measured with immunoSEQ multiplex PCR; TCRdb has only the in-frame clones, and not every one. Of some 80,000 clones in the sample, roughly 91% were seen once. From germline, CDR1 is SGHAT and CDR2 FQDESV (reference sequence). The CDR3 extends over 18 amino acids. V lost 2 bases, J lost 0 bases, and 12 bases stayed unmatched. Sequenced: T cells isolated from PBMCs. The chain uses TRBV11-1 and TRBJ1-1; 7 bases are a match to TRBD1. The TCR comes from a human donor in good health. In DNA form, the CDR3 reads TGTGCCAGCAGCTTACTTAGACAGGGCCGAACCATGAACACTGAAGCTTTCTTT. This encodes CASSLLRQGRTMNTEAFF.